Below, 22 T cell receptor beta chains from the same sample are listed, as sequenced in a study of shared clonotypes between healthy human individuals. Generated by immunoSEQ multiplex PCR, the TCRdb table keeps only in-frame clones and is missing some. The sample has 650,000 to 750,000 clones, approximately 79% seen once. Sequencing was carried out using memory CD4+ T cells sorted from blood. This sample's subset: CD45RA-negative fraction. These TCRs come from a woman aged 25 to 39 in good health.

This clone was seen only once. The gene calls are TRBV2 and TRBJ2-7, with D hard to call. The V end was cut by 0 bases, the J end by 3 bases, with 9 bases between. From germline, CDR1 is SNHLY and CDR2 FYNNEI. This CDR3 region has 14 residues. The CDR3 DNA follows: TGTGCCAGCAGTGAAGCGGTTATTTACTACGAGCAGTACTTC. This gives the protein CASSEAVIYYEQYF.

The chain links TRBV29-1 to TRBJ2-2, with D tentatively TRBD1 (6 bases). CDR3 length equals 13 residues. Germline V gives CDR1 SQVTM, CDR2 ANQGSEA. The V end lost 6 bases, the J end lost 1 base, and 9 bases lay between the germline ends. CDR3 in amino acids: CSVTGWNTGELFF. The DNA for the CDR3 is TGCAGCGTGACAGGCTGGAACACCGGGGAGCTGTTTTTT.

The chain carries TRBV28 and TRBJ2-7; TRBD1 matches 12 bases. This CDR3 contains 18 residues. V lost 8 bases to trimming and J lost 1 base; unmatched junction nucleotides: 15. Looked up from germline, CDR1 is MDHEN and CDR2 is SYDVKM. The CDR3 here is CASGSPGTGGSRSYEQYF. CDR3 DNA sequence: TGTGCCAGCGGATCGCCCGGGACAGGGGGCTCGAGGTCCTACGAGCAGTACTTC.

This chain connects TRBV23-1 to TRBJ1-3; D gene ambiguous. TRBV23-1 is filed as an ORF, its function uncertain. The CDR3 loop spans 18 amino acids. V lost 6 bases to trimming and J lost 0 bases, with 21 bases between them. In nucleotides, the CDR3 is TGCGCCAGCAGCCCGGCCCGGGCGAAGGTGGGCTCTGGAAACACCATATATTTT. It translates to CASSPARAKVGSGNTIYF.

This clone was recorded once. The sample holds other DNA sequences that translate to the same CDR3. The J gene is TRBJ2-7, the V gene TRBV6-1; D may be TRBD1 (5 bases). CDR1 MNHNS and CDR2 SASEGT come from the germline V gene. This CDR3 contains 13 residues. V lost 2 bases to trimming and J lost 6 bases, with 11 bases between them. The CDR3 DNA sequence: TGTGCCAGCAGTGAACAGGGATTAGGCGAGCAGTACTTC. This translates into CASSEQGLGEQYF.

The gene calls are TRBV11-2 and TRBJ2-7; 7 nucleotides agree with TRBD1. V lost 3 bases, J lost 2 bases, and 7 bases stayed unmatched. Germline assignment: CDR1 SGHAT and CDR2 FQNNGV. The CDR3 consists of 15 residues. The chain's CDR3 is CASSFTGTVAYEQYF. The CDR3 region has the DNA TGTGCCAGCAGCTTTACCGGGACAGTGGCCTACGAGCAGTACTTC.

The chain combines TRBV18 with TRBJ1-1, with a tentative D call TRBD1 (6 bases). Germline lookup yields CDR1 KGHSH and CDR2 LQKENI. The CDR3 sequence is 15 residues long. V was cut by 5 bases and J by 2 bases, with 15 bases left in between. The CDR3 here is CASSIKTGINTEAFF. CDR3 nucleotides: TGTGCCAGCTCAATCAAGACAGGAATAAACACTGAAGCTTTCTTT.

This clone was found many times. Just one base apart from a much larger clone, this may be a read error. Different DNA sequences within this sample yield the same CDR3. The chain carries TRBV4-1 and TRBJ1-5; D remains unclear. The V gene lost 0 bases and the J gene lost 1 base, with 4 bases spanning the gap. The CDR3 has 14 residues. From germline, CDR1 is MGHRA and CDR2 YSYEKL. The CDR3 loop is CASSQDDSNQPQHF. The DNA for the CDR3 is TGCGCCAGCAGCCAAGATGACAGCAATCAGCCCCAGCATTTT.

The chain carries TRBV2 and TRBJ1-1; D remains ambiguous. Germline V gene data show CDR1 as SNHLY and CDR2 as FYNNEI. This CDR3 is built from 12 residues. The ends were cut back, 3 bases at V and 11 bases at J, with 13 bases in the middle. DNA of the CDR3: TGTGCCAGCAGTGAGCACAGTTTAAGTGCTTTCTTT. Protein sequence: CASSEHSLSAFF.

The chain carries TRBV15 and TRBJ1-1, with D tentatively TRBD1 (6 bases). Germline CDR1 reads LNHNV; CDR2 reads YYDKDF (reference sequence). V was clipped by 1 base and J by 6 bases, with 12 bases between them. CDR3 length equals 14 residues. This chain's CDR3 is CATSRGAQGPEAFF. The CDR3 coding sequence is TGTGCCACCAGCAGAGGGGCACAGGGCCCTGAAGCTTTCTTT.

The chain uses TRBV7-8 and TRBJ2-1, with 15 bases lining up with TRBD2. Unmatched junction bases numbered 13, after V lost 4 bases and J lost 15 bases. CDR3 size: 16 residues. In germline, CDR1 is SGHVS, CDR2 FQNEAQ. The CDR3 sequence is CASSSDGTSGRRVLFF. As DNA, the CDR3 is TGTGCCAGCAGCTCTGACGGGACTAGCGGGAGGAGGGTCTTGTTCTTC.

The rearrangement joins TRBV7-8 to TRBJ2-6; D unresolved. Deletions cut 5 bases from V and 2 bases from J, with 13 bases between. Germline-derived CDR1 and CDR2 are SGHVS and FQNEAQ. This CDR3 region has 16 residues. The chain's CDR3 is CASSPRSLTGANVLTF. CDR3 in DNA: TGTGCCAGCAGCCCAAGGTCACTAACTGGGGCCAACGTCCTGACTTTC. The variable domain in full, with the rest retrieved from reference TRBV7-8 and TRBJ2-6, is GAGVSQSPRYKVAKRGQDVALRCDPISGHVSLFWYQQALGQGPEFLTYFQNEAQLDKSGLPSDRFFAERPEGSVSTLKIQRTQQEDSAVYLCASSPRSLTGANVLTFGAGSRLTVL.

The CDR3 is CASTSGQTNYGYTF. The CDR3 bases are TGTGCCAGCACCTCGGGACAGACTAACTATGGCTACACCTTC. The rearrangement uses TRBV6-6 and TRBJ1-2, with 7 positions matching TRBD1. Germline CDR1 is MNHNY and CDR2 is SVGAGI (reference sequence). Trimming removed 7 bases from V and 0 bases from J; junction bases left unmatched: 5. The CDR3 is 14 amino acids.

The V and J genes are TRBV6-5 and TRBJ2-1, with 7 bases fitting TRBD1. The germline gives CDR1 MNHEY, CDR2 SVGAGI. The CDR3 has 15 amino acids. After removal of 5 bases from V and 5 bases from J, the junction contained 9 bases not matched to a gene. CDR3 sequence (DNA): TGTGCCAGCAGTAACACGGGACAGAGGGACAATGAGCAGTTCTTC. Protein: CASSNTGQRDNEQFF.

The V and J genes are TRBV11-2 and TRBJ2-3; perhaps TRBD1 as D (5 bases). Germline-derived CDR1 and CDR2 are SGHAT and FQNNGV. V gave up 2 bases and J gave up 5 bases, with 11 bases separating them. The CDR3 is 14 residues long. CDR3 sequence (DNA): TGTGCCAGCAGCTTATCTGGCGGACAAGATACGCAGTATTTT. This translates into CASSLSGGQDTQYF.

V gene TRBV28 combines with J gene TRBJ2-1; the match to TRBD2 covers 8 bases. The CDR3 consists of 15 residues. CDR1 and CDR2 from the germline V gene are MDHEN and SYDVKM. V was pared by 4 bases and J by 6 bases, with 8 bases of the junction left unmatched. The CDR3 DNA sequence: TGTGCCAGCAGTTCGGCGGGAGGAGCAATCAATGAGCAGTTCTTC. It is translated as CASSSAGGAINEQFF.

The sample holds a few counts of this clone. The J gene is TRBJ1-1, the V gene TRBV5-4; D gene unclear. With 1 base removed from V and 4 bases from J, the gap between germline ends came to 8 bases. This CDR3 is 13 amino acids long. Germline assignment: CDR1 SGHNT and CDR2 YYREEE (reference sequence). CDR3 in amino acids: CASSLKQSTEAFF. CDR3 coding DNA: TGTGCCAGCAGCTTGAAACAGAGCACTGAAGCTTTCTTT.

The CDR3 here is CASSLGRTRDEKLFF. The CDR3 nucleotides read TGTGCCAGCAGCTTAGGTCGTACCAGGGATGAAAAACTGTTTTTT. The chain recombines TRBV7-9 with TRBJ1-4; the D gene is possibly TRBD1 (5 bases). This CDR3 region has 15 residues. The germline gives CDR1 SEHNR, CDR2 FQNEAQ (reference sequence). V lost 1 base, J lost 6 bases, and 12 bases lay in between.

This clone occurred once. The J gene is TRBJ2-7, the V gene TRBV6-6; 9 nucleotides line up with TRBD2. CDR3 length: 15 amino acids. V lost 6 bases to trimming and J lost 7 bases; unmatched junction nucleotides: 13. From germline, CDR1 is MNHNY and CDR2 SVGAGI (reference sequence). The CDR3 spells CASRGNGGRAGEQYF. The CDR3 region has the DNA TGTGCCAGCAGGGGGAACGGCGGGAGGGCTGGTGAGCAGTACTTC.

This clone has just a few counts. V gene TRBV27 combines with J gene TRBJ1-2; tentatively, D is TRBD1 (6 bases). Germline CDR1 reads MNHEY; CDR2 reads SMNVEV (reference sequence). The V end was cut by 6 bases, the J end by 8 bases, with 22 bases between. This CDR3 spans 15 amino acids. The CDR3 nucleotides are TGTGCCAGCAGGGGCTCCAGGGGTAGGGTTGGGGGCTACACCTTC. Residues: CASRGSRGRVGGYTF.

V and J are TRBV5-1 and TRBJ2-7; 7 bases are shared with TRBD1. With 0 bases clipped from V and 6 bases from J, the junction kept 9 bases outside the gene matches. CDR3 length: 15 amino acids. The germline V gene encodes CDR1 SGHRS and CDR2 YFSETQ. The CDR3 nucleotides read TGCGCCAGCAGCTTGGAGAGACAGGGCTTTGGCGAGCAGTACTTC. Amino acid sequence: CASSLERQGFGEQYF.

V is TRBV7-9 and J is TRBJ2-7; D may correspond to TRBD1 or TRBD2 (5 bases each). CDR1 SEHNR and CDR2 FQNEAQ come from the germline V gene (reference sequence). The CDR3 contains 18 residues. V lost 5 bases to trimming and J lost 3 bases, with 26 bases between them. In nucleotides, the CDR3 is TGTGCCAGCAGCCCCATAACGTATACCGGGACGATAGACTACGAGCAGTACTTC. It encodes CASSPITYTGTIDYEQYF. Full variable domain (remainder filled in from reference TRBV7-9 and TRBJ2-7): DTGVSQNPRHKITKRGQNVTFRCDPISEHNRLYWYRQTLGQGPEFLTYFQNEAQLEKSRLLSDRFSAERPKGSFSTLEIQRTEQGDSAMYLCASSPITYTGTIDYEQYFGPGTRLTVT.